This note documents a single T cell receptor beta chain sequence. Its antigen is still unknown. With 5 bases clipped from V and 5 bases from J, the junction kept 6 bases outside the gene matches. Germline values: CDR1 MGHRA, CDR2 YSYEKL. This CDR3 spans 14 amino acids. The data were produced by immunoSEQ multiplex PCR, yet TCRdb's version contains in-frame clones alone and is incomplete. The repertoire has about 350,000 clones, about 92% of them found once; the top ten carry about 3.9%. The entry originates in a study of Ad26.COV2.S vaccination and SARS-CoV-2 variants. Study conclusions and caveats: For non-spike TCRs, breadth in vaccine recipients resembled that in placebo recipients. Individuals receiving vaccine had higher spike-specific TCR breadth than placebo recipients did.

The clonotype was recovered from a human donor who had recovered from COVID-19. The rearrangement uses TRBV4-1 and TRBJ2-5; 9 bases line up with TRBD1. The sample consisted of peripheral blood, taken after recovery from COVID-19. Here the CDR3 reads CASSLTGGRETQYF. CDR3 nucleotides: TGCGCCAGCAGCTTGACAGGGGGACGGGAGACCCAGTACTTC.